This TCR beta chain was observed in a study of blood T cell repertoires in COVID-19. Whole-study context: The study drew acute and convalescent COVID-19 samples from the United States, Italy and Spain.

Trimming took off 5 bases at V and 1 base at J, with 11 bases between the two ends. Germline CDR1 and CDR2: LNHDA and SQIVND (reference sequence). The CDR3 is made up of 14 amino acids. Libraries were prepared by immunoSEQ multiplex PCR; TCRdb keeps only in-frame clonotypes and omits some of them. This table holds 70,000 to 100,000 clones, around 90% found once. The genes are TRBV19 and TRBJ2-5; maybe TRBD1 (6 bases). This TCR was recovered from a woman over 75 with active or convalescent COVID-19. The sample comprised peripheral blood. Here the CDR3 DNA reads TGTGCCAGTAGTGCCGGGACACGCCAAGAGACCCAGTACTTC. Its translation is CASSAGTRQETQYF.